This T cell receptor (beta chain) was obtained from a study of T cells in Graves' hyperthyroidism and ophthalmopathy. There are many counts of this clonotype. This CDR3 is 18 amino acids long. CDR1 is SGHTS and CDR2 is YDEGEE in the germline V gene. Trimming pared 1 base from V and 3 bases from J, leaving 20 bases between. Using RNA transcripts as the source, TCR beta CDR3 regions were amplified. A first-round RT-PCR of the TCR CDR3 used the HTBI primer set. TCRdb used MiXCR to reprocess the multiplex PCR reads, holding one entry per CDR3 protein. The sample has about 200,000 distinct CDR3 sequences; approximately 17% are singletons.

The sequenced sample was blood. The TCR comes from a man over 45 with Graves' hyperthyroidism. V gene TRBV5-8 combines with J gene TRBJ1-5, with D perhaps matching TRBD1 (5 bases). As DNA, the CDR3 is TGTGCCAGCAGCTTGAAGGCTCTGGGACGCACATTCAATCAGCCCCAGCATTTT. Protein: CASSLKALGRTFNQPQHF.